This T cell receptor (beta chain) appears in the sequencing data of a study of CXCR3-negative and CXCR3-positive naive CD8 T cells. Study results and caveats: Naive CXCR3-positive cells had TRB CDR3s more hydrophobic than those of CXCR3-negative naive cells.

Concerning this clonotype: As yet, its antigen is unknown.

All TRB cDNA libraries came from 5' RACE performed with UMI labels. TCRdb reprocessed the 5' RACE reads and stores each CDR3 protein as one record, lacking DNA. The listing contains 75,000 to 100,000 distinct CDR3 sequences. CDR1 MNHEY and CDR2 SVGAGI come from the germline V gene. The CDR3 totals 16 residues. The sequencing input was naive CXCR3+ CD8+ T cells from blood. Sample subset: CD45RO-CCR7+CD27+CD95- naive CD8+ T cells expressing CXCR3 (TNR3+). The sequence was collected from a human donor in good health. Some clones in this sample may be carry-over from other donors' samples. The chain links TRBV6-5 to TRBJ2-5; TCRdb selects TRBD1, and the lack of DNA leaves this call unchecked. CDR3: CASRDQGAAPQETQYF.